A single sample is the source of the 16 T cell receptor beta chains below, sequenced in a study of shared clonotypes between healthy human individuals. Repertoires were generated with immunoSEQ multiplex PCR, while TCRdb's copy carries only in-frame clones and drops some. The profile shows over 700,000 clones, 72% of them singletons. Sequences were obtained from memory CD4+ T cells sorted from blood. Regarding subset: CD45RA-negative fraction. These receptor sequences come from a woman in her 30s in good health.

With respect to this clone: The same CDR3 arises from other DNA sequences in this sample as well. This chain joins TRBV7-3 and TRBJ2-3; 11 positions match TRBD2. The junction had 5 bases not matched to a gene; V was cut back by 5 bases and J by 4 bases. This CDR3 is 15 amino acids long. Germline CDR1 is SGHTA and CDR2 is FQGTGA. CDR3 DNA sequence: TGTGCCAGCAGCCGTACTAGCGGGAGTTCAGATACGCAGTATTTT. It translates to CASSRTSGSSDTQYF.

V gene TRBV6-5 combines with J gene TRBJ2-7; 14 bases align to TRBD2. This CDR3 is built from 14 residues. V lost 4 bases to trimming and J lost 6 bases; unmatched junction nucleotides: 2. The germline V gene encodes CDR1 MNHEY and CDR2 SVGAGI. The CDR3 here is CASSSGLAGGEQYF. The DNA of the CDR3 is TGTGCCAGCAGTTCCGGACTAGCGGGGGGCGAGCAGTACTTC.

This clone was observed a few times. V gene TRBV7-2 combines with J gene TRBJ2-1; no clear D gene. Germline CDR1 reads SGHTA; CDR2 reads FQGNSA. There are 15 residues in the CDR3. V was shortened by 7 bases and J by 1 base, with 14 bases between the two germline ends. CDR3: CASTSPRRSYNEQFF. CDR3 nucleotides: TGTGCCAGCACCTCTCCTAGGAGATCCTACAATGAGCAGTTCTTC.

This clone came up a few times. The chain is built from TRBV7-8 and TRBJ2-1; 7 nucleotides agree with TRBD2. The germline V gene encodes CDR1 SGHVS and CDR2 FQNEAQ. V was pared by 1 base and J by 6 bases, with 9 bases of the junction left unmatched. This CDR3 has 16 residues. This CDR3 is CASSLDPGLTFNEQFF. As DNA, the CDR3 is TGTGCCAGCAGCTTAGACCCGGGACTAACCTTCAATGAGCAGTTCTTC.

The chain uses TRBV27 and TRBJ1-2; TRBD1 agrees at 8 bases. Germline CDR1 reads MNHEY; CDR2 reads SMNVEV (reference sequence). With 5 bases clipped from V and 4 bases from J, the junction kept 15 bases outside the gene matches. This CDR3 contains 17 residues. DNA of the CDR3: TGTGCCAGCAGTCCCGGACAGGGTCGCCGTCGAACCTATGGCTACACCTTC. Translation: CASSPGQGRRRTYGYTF.

There are a few counts of this clone. This CDR3 reads CASSDTRGPMAYNEQFF. Written as DNA, the CDR3 is TGTGCCAGCAGTGACACCAGGGGGCCTATGGCCTACAATGAGCAGTTCTTC. V is TRBV25-1 and J is TRBJ2-1; 8 bases are a match to TRBD1. The CDR3 covers 17 residues. Trimming took 3 bases from V and 2 from J; bases not matched to a gene: 9. Germline values: CDR1 MGHDK, CDR2 SYGVNS.

This sequence joins TRBV28 and TRBJ2-1, with 7 bases aligning to TRBD2. V trimming: 10 bases; J trimming: 0 bases; junction bases outside the gene matches: 12. The germline CDR1 and CDR2 sequences are MDHEN and SYDVKM. This CDR3 is 16 amino acids long. CDR3 nucleotides: TGTGCCACCGAGGGGAGGGCGGGGAGCTCCTACAATGAGCAGTTCTTC. This sequence encodes CATEGRAGSSYNEQFF.

The chain joins TRBV14 to TRBJ2-7; maybe TRBD1 (5 bases). Germline CDR1 reads SGHDN; CDR2 reads FVKESK. The V and J ends lost 3 bases and 2 bases respectively, with 8 bases between them. The length of the CDR3 is 13 residues. The CDR3 loop is CASSHTGAYEQYF. Written as DNA, the CDR3 is TGTGCCAGCAGCCATACAGGAGCCTACGAGCAGTACTTC.

The V call is TRBV27, the J call TRBJ1-5; D is undetermined. The V gene's germline CDR1 is MNHEY and CDR2 SMNVEV (reference sequence). The CDR3 covers 13 residues. V was cut by 3 bases and J by 3 bases, with 6 bases left in between. For the CDR3, the DNA is TGTGCCAGCAGTTTCCGGAACAATCAGCCCCAGCATTTT. Its translation: CASSFRNNQPQHF.

V is TRBV9 and J is TRBJ2-1; 8 nucleotides align to TRBD2. Germline V gene lookup returns CDR1 SGDLS and CDR2 YYNGEE. This CDR3 is 14 amino acids long. Trimming took 3 bases from V and 5 from J; bases not matched to a gene: 4. The CDR3 sequence is CASSGTSPHNEQFF. CDR3 DNA: TGTGCCAGCAGCGGGACTAGCCCACACAATGAGCAGTTCTTC. Full variable domain (rest looked up from reference TRBV9 and TRBJ2-1): DSGVTQTPKHLITATGQRVTLRCSPRSGDLSVYWYQQSLDQGLQFLIQYYNGEERAKGNILERFSAQQFPDLHSELNLSSLELGDSALYFCASSGTSPHNEQFFGPGTRLTVL.

The V and J genes are TRBV6-1 and TRBJ1-3; maybe TRBD1 (5 bases). Trimming cost V 8 bases and J 0 bases, with 11 bases left between them. The CDR3 has 14 amino acids. Germline V CDR1 and CDR2: MNHNS, SASEGT. The CDR3 protein is CASHDGGSGNTIYF. The CDR3 DNA sequence: TGTGCCAGCCATGACGGGGGCTCTGGAAACACCATATATTTT.

The chain employs TRBV5-1 and TRBJ2-2; unclear D gene. CDR1 SGHRS and CDR2 YFSETQ come from the germline V gene. The CDR3 runs to 13 residues. The V and J ends lost 4 bases and 6 bases respectively, with 10 bases between them. The CDR3 sequence: CASSLDIAGELFF. CDR3 DNA sequence: TGCGCCAGCAGCCTAGATATAGCCGGGGAGCTGTTTTTT.

This sequence joins TRBV28 and TRBJ1-6, with 8 bases fitting TRBD1. The ends lost 2 bases at V and 10 bases at J; junction bases unmatched: 4. This CDR3 spans 14 amino acids. CDR1 and CDR2 (germline): MDHEN, SYDVKM. CDR3 in amino acids: CASSLATGVSPLHF. CDR3 DNA: TGTGCCAGCAGTTTAGCGACAGGGGTGTCACCCCTCCACTTT.

This clone was seen a few times. J is TRBJ1-2 and V is TRBV28; 7 bases align to TRBD1. Germline V gene lookup returns CDR1 MDHEN and CDR2 SYDVKM. The CDR3 is 20 residues long. With V trimmed by 6 bases and J by 4 bases, 26 bases remained unmatched. CDR3 sequence reads: CASSLFPRDSLSLTSYGYTF. The CDR3 DNA reads as TGTGCCAGCAGCCTTTTTCCGCGGGACAGCCTTTCTTTAACCTCCTATGGCTACACCTTC.

The CDR3, as DNA: TGCAGCGCCAGGGGTGGCGGAGAAGCTTTCTTT. This gives the protein CSARGGGEAFF. This rearrangement joins TRBV29-1 to TRBJ1-1, with D maybe TRBD1 (6 bases). V shed 7 bases and J shed 8 bases, with 14 bases lying between them. This CDR3 is built from 11 residues. The germline V gene encodes CDR1 SQVTM and CDR2 ANQGSEA. Using reference TRBV29-1 and TRBJ1-1 for the parts outside the CDR3, the full variable domain is SAVISQKPSRDICQRGTSLTIQCQVDSQVTMMFWYRQQPGQSLTLIATANQGSEATYESGFVIDKFPISRPNLTFSTLTVSNMSPEDSSIYLCSARGGGEAFFGQGTRLTVV.

Remarks on this clone: Other DNA variants within this sample encode the same CDR3. CDR3 coding DNA: TGTGCCAGCAGTTTGTATACTGAAGCTTTCTTT. Protein product: CASSLYTEAFF. This chain uses TRBV28 with TRBJ1-1, with D hard to call. Germline values: CDR1 MDHEN, CDR2 SYDVKM. V lost 3 bases and J 5 bases, leaving 4 bases between the germline ends. This CDR3 has 11 residues.